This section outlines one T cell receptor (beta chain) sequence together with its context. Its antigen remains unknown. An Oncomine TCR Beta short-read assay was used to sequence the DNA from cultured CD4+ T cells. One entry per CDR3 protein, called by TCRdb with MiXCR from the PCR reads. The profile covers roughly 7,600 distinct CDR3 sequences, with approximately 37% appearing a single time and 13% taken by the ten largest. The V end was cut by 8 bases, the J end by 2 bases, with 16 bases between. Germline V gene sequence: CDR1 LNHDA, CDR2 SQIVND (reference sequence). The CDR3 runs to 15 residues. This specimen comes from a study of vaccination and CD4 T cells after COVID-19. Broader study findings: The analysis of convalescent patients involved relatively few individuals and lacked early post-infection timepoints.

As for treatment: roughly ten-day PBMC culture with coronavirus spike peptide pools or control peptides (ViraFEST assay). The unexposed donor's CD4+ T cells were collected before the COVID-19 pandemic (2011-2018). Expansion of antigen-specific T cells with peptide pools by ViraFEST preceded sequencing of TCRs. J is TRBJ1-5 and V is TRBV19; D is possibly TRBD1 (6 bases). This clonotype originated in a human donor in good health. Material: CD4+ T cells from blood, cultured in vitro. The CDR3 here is CASQRGRAGNQPQHF. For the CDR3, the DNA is TGTGCCAGTCAACGGGGGCGCGCAGGCAATCAGCCCCAGCATTTT. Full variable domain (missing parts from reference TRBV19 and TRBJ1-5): DGGITQSPKYLFRKEGQNVTLSCEQNLNHDAMYWYRQDPGQGLRLIYYSQIVNDFQKGDIAEGYSVSREKKESFPLTVTSAQKNPTAFYLCASQRGRAGNQPQHFGDGTRLSIL.